Sequencing of this T cell receptor (beta chain) was carried out in a study of molecular identifiers for immune sequencing clone quantification. Findings and limits, study-wide: Identical TCR molecules can share a barcode, and this sharing could underestimate highly expanded clone sizes.

This clonotype was observed at least ten times. Its antigen remains unknown. Library preparation followed earlier protocols using designated TCR primers. TCRdb independently ran MiXCR on the PCR reads; one entry per CDR3 protein. The sample holds 300,000 to 400,000 distinct CDR3 sequences, over 20% seen once. Trimming took off 11 bases at V and 1 base at J, with 11 bases between the two ends. Per germline, CDR1 ENHRY and CDR2 SYGVKD. The CDR3 spans 13 residues. The TCR comes from a human donor in good health. Some libraries in this study had Jurkat cell RNA spiked in. The sample comprised naive CD8+ T cells from blood, with Jurkat cell RNA spiked in. Indicated subset: FACS-sorted CD8+CD4-CCR7+CD45RA+ naive T cells. The J gene is TRBJ1-4, the V gene TRBV10-3; no firm D call. The CDR3 loop reads CASRVGTNEKLFF. CDR3 bases: TGTGCCTCGAGGGTTGGAACTAATGAAAAACTGTTTTTT.